The 3 T cell receptor beta chains below were found in one sample sequenced in a study of breast tumors, draining lymph nodes, adjacent tissues. Samples came from axillary lymph nodes draining the breast cancer. TCRdb called the multiplex PCR reads again in MiXCR, with one record for every CDR3 protein. The table lists approximately 150,000 distinct CDR3 sequences, roughly 33% of them singletons. The sequenced sample consisted of axillary lymph node tissue. All receptors derive from a female donor with breast cancer. Some clones in this sample may be carry-over from other donors' samples.

To note about this clonotype: The conserved phenylalanine or tryptophan is not found at the CDR3 terminus, so this likely reflects a read error. This rearrangement joins TRBV2 to TRBJ2-7; TRBD2 is a possible D gene (5 bases). CDR1 and CDR2 (germline): SNHLY, FYNNEI. The CDR3 covers 14 residues. CDR3 coding DNA: TGTGCCAGCAATAGCGTGGGCCCCTCCTACGGGCAGTACCTC. Translating it yields CASNSVGPSYGQYL.

At least ten counts were recorded for this clonotype. The J gene is TRBJ2-5, the V gene TRBV7-2; D call uncertain. The CDR3 spans 14 residues. Between the trimmed V and J ends, which lost 1 base and 1 base, there was a span of 7 bases. Looked up from germline, CDR1 is SGHTA and CDR2 is FQGNSA. The CDR3, as DNA: TGTGCCAGCAGCTTAGTGGTTGGCCAAGAGACCCAGTACTTC. Translated: CASSLVVGQETQYF.

The sample holds many counts of this clonotype. The V and J genes are TRBV6-6 and TRBJ1-2; 7 bases line up with TRBD1. The germline V gene has CDR1 MNHNY and CDR2 SVGAGI (reference sequence). CDR3 size: 15 residues. V shed 7 bases, J shed 0 bases, and the junction held 8 bases outside the gene matches. In DNA form, the CDR3 reads TGTGCCAGCATCTTAACTACAGGGGCTAACTATGGCTACACCTTC. Translating gives CASILTTGANYGYTF.